The next 29 T cell receptor beta chains were all read from a single sample in a study of Ad26.COV2.S vaccination and SARS-CoV-2 variants. Sequencing was performed with immunoSEQ multiplex PCR; in TCRdb, only in-frame clones are kept and a portion is missing. This table has hundreds of thousands of clones, about 87% appearing once. Treatment described: 15 to 20 received Ad26.COV2.S at low or high dose, single or two shots; several received placebo; per-sample allocation not given. Repertoires come from day 63 after the first vaccine or placebo injection. Sample: peripheral blood, taken in a trial of Ad26.COV2.S vaccine versus placebo. Source of these receptors: a person aged 18-60 years who received the Ad26.COV2.S COVID-19 vaccine or a placebo.

The chain carries TRBV19 and TRBJ1-2, with TRBD1 identical over 7 bases. After removal of 10 bases from V and 8 bases from J, the junction contained 10 bases not matched to a gene. CDR1 and CDR2 (germline): LNHDA, SQIVND (reference sequence). This CDR3 spans 12 amino acids. This CDR3 reads CAIQTGRRGYTF. The DNA of the CDR3 is TGTGCCATTCAGACAGGGAGGAGAGGCTACACCTTC.

The CDR3 DNA sequence: TGTGCCAGCAGTTTAGGGGCTAGGGTAGGCTACACCTTC. This encodes CASSLGARVGYTF. The V gene is TRBV12-3 or TRBV12-4, the J gene TRBJ1-2, with D unresolved. Trimming shortened V by 1 base and J by 8 bases, and 11 bases separated the two germline ends. This CDR3 spans 13 amino acids.

The rearrangement links TRBV3-1 (or the pseudogene TRBV3-2) to TRBJ2-1; no clear D gene. CDR1 is LGHDT and CDR2 is YNNKEL in the germline V gene (reference sequence). This CDR3 has 16 residues. V shed 0 bases and J shed 1 base, with 10 bases lying between them. The CDR3 bases are TGTGCCAGCAGCCAAGATGTTGCGGCGTCCTACAATGAGCAGTTCTTC. Encoded protein: CASSQDVAASYNEQFF.

The chain is built from TRBV4-3 and TRBJ2-6; D unresolved. V was clipped by 3 bases and J by 0 bases, with 9 bases between them. Germline-derived CDR1 and CDR2 are LGHNA and YSLEER. This CDR3 region has 16 residues. The DNA of the CDR3 is TGCGCCAGCAGCCAGTCCCAAAGCTCTGGGGCCAACGTCCTGACTTTC. This codes for CASSQSQSSGANVLTF.

The CDR3 coding sequence is TGTGCCAGCAGCGTATCCTGGGTGGCCAACACTGAAGCTTTCTTT. Its protein is CASSVSWVANTEAFF. This chain joins TRBV9 and TRBJ1-1; no definite D call. Germline CDR1 and CDR2: SGDLS and YYNGEE. V was clipped by 1 base and J by 2 bases, with 12 bases between them. This CDR3 comprises 15 residues.

The chain recombines TRBV27 with TRBJ2-1; 9 nucleotides match TRBD2. Germline lookup yields CDR1 MNHEY and CDR2 SMNVEV (reference sequence). This CDR3 comprises 16 residues. Unmatched junction bases numbered 10, after V lost 6 bases and J lost 4 bases. The CDR3 DNA reads as TGTGCCAGCAGCTTGGCTTTGACTAGCGGATACAATGAGCAGTTCTTC. It yields the protein CASSLALTSGYNEQFF.

V gene TRBV30 combines with J gene TRBJ1-4; no clear D gene. Germline V gene lookup returns CDR1 GTSNPN and CDR2 SVGIG (reference sequence). Trimming pared 3 bases from V and 4 bases from J, leaving 6 bases between. The CDR3 sequence is 12 residues long. CDR3 sequence: CAWRGDNEKLFF. CDR3 sequence (DNA): TGTGCCTGGAGGGGTGATAATGAAAAACTGTTTTTT.

The rearrangement uses TRBV7-9 and TRBJ2-1; the D gene is possibly TRBD1 (6 bases). The germline CDR1 and CDR2 sequences are SEHNR and FQNEAQ (reference sequence). The V end was cut by 5 bases, the J end by 6 bases, with 17 bases between. CDR3 length equals 15 residues. The CDR3: CASSGPYRVGNEQFF. In DNA form, the CDR3 reads TGTGCCAGCAGCGGACCTTACAGGGTGGGCAATGAGCAGTTCTTC.

The table lists this clone with a few counts. V and J are TRBV7-3 and TRBJ2-3; TRBD2 agrees at 10 bases. The CDR3 covers 18 residues. V trimming: 5 bases; J trimming: 2 bases; junction bases outside the gene matches: 13. Germline CDR1 reads SGHTA; CDR2 reads FQGTGA. The DNA of the CDR3 is TGTGCCAGCAGCGTTGGTCTAGCGGGAGCGGGTTTCACAGATACGCAGTATTTT. It encodes CASSVGLAGAGFTDTQYF.

The V and J genes are TRBV19 and TRBJ2-2, with 7 bases lining up with TRBD2. In germline, CDR1 is LNHDA, CDR2 SQIVND (reference sequence). The CDR3 has 15 residues. With V trimmed by 7 bases and J by 5 bases, 10 bases remained unmatched. The CDR3: CASKRGRTGTGELFF. Here the CDR3 DNA reads TGTGCCAGTAAGCGGGGCAGGACCGGGACCGGGGAGCTGTTTTTT.

The V call is TRBV23-1, the J call TRBJ1-5; 10 nucleotides align to TRBD1. TRBV23-1 belongs to the ORF category, with a function that is uncertain. There are 17 residues in the CDR3. After removal of 6 bases from V and 5 bases from J, the junction contained 13 bases not matched to a gene. The CDR3 sequence: CASSPRRDRGPDQPQHF. CDR3 coding DNA: TGCGCCAGCAGCCCTCGCCGGGACAGGGGTCCGGATCAGCCCCAGCATTTT.

V and J are TRBV6-6 and TRBJ2-5, with 7 bases identical to TRBD2. The V gene's germline CDR1 is MNHNY and CDR2 SVGAGI (reference sequence). The CDR3 length is 13 residues. V was pared by 6 bases and J by 5 bases, with 6 bases of the junction left unmatched. The CDR3 DNA reads as TGTGCCAGCAGACGGGACTATTTGGAGACCCAGTACTTC. This translates into CASRRDYLETQYF.

DNA for the CDR3: TGTGCCAGCAGCGTAGTTGTGGGGAAAGACCAGTACTTC. Its protein product is CASSVVVGKDQYF. The gene calls are TRBV9 and TRBJ2-5, with D unresolved. The CDR3 is made up of 13 amino acids. Between the trimmed V and J ends, which lost 0 bases and 10 bases, there was a span of 13 bases. Germline V gene lookup returns CDR1 SGDLS and CDR2 YYNGEE.

The chain couples TRBV27 to TRBJ2-7; 10 nucleotides align to TRBD2. V trimming: 6 bases; J trimming: 0 bases; junction bases outside the gene matches: 5. This CDR3 contains 15 residues. From germline, CDR1 is MNHEY and CDR2 SMNVEV (reference sequence). The CDR3, as DNA: TGTGCCAGCAGGCTAGCGGGGGCCAGCTCCTACGAGCAGTACTTC. Its translation is CASRLAGASSYEQYF.

The rearrangement joins TRBV5-8 to TRBJ2-7, with D perhaps matching TRBD1 (5 bases). Trimming pared 4 bases from V and 7 bases from J, leaving 21 bases between. The CDR3 contains 15 residues. Germline V gene sequence: CDR1 SGHTS, CDR2 YDEGEE. The CDR3 region has the DNA TGTGCCAGCAGCATACGGACACTGGCCTTTCGGGAGCAGTACTTC. Translating gives CASSIRTLAFREQYF.

The chain carries TRBV30 and TRBJ1-1, with 7 bases fitting TRBD1. The germline CDR1 and CDR2 sequences are GTSNPN and SVGIG (reference sequence). This CDR3 is 15 amino acids long. J gave up 1 base and V 2 bases, and 7 bases lay outside the gene matches. The CDR3 region has the DNA TGTGCCTGGAGTTTGGGAGGACAGGCGAACACTGAAGCTTTCTTT. It yields the protein CAWSLGGQANTEAFF.

V is TRBV2 and J is TRBJ1-5, with 10 bases matching TRBD1. The J segment lost 8 bases and the V segment lost 5 bases, leaving 9 bases of the junction unmatched. This CDR3 region has 15 residues. The germline V gene encodes CDR1 SNHLY and CDR2 FYNNEI. The CDR3 sequence is CASSTKTGGAEPQHF. DNA for the CDR3: TGTGCCAGCAGTACCAAGACAGGGGGCGCGGAGCCCCAGCATTTT. Using reference TRBV2 and TRBJ1-5 for the parts outside the CDR3, the full variable domain is EPEVTQTPSHQVTQMGQEVILRCVPISNHLYFYWYRQILGQKVEFLVSFYNNEISEKSEIFDDQFSVERPDGSNFTLKIRSTKLEDSAMYFCASSTKTGGAEPQHFGDGTRLSIL.

The chain employs TRBV19 and TRBJ2-7; tentative D call: TRBD1 (5 bases). This CDR3 comprises 13 residues. V was cut by 5 bases and J by 6 bases, with 14 bases left in between. In germline, CDR1 is LNHDA, CDR2 SQIVND (reference sequence). The CDR3 protein is CASSPQGMGEQYF. The CDR3 region has the DNA TGTGCCAGTAGTCCCCAGGGAATGGGCGAGCAGTACTTC. Full variable domain (rest looked up from reference TRBV19 and TRBJ2-7): DGGITQSPKYLFRKEGQNVTLSCEQNLNHDAMYWYRQDPGQGLRLIYYSQIVNDFQKGDIAEGYSVSREKKESFPLTVTSAQKNPTAFYLCASSPQGMGEQYFGPGTRLTVT.

The rearrangement uses TRBV28 and TRBJ1-6; 8 bases map to TRBD1. Trimming took 2 bases from V and 6 from J; bases not matched to a gene: 3. Per the germline V gene, CDR1 is MDHEN and CDR2 is SYDVKM. The CDR3 consists of 15 residues. CDR3 loop: CASSLGDRGNSPLHF. DNA for the CDR3: TGTGCCAGCAGTTTAGGAGACAGGGGTAATTCACCCCTCCACTTT.

This chain connects TRBV19 to TRBJ1-5, with D possibly being TRBD1 (6 bases). CDR1 LNHDA and CDR2 SQIVND come from the germline V gene (reference sequence). CDR3 length: 14 residues. The V gene lost 2 bases and the J gene lost 4 bases, with 9 bases spanning the gap. CDR3 in amino acids: CASSIWTENQPQHF. CDR3 nucleotides: TGTGCCAGTAGTATATGGACAGAAAATCAGCCCCAGCATTTT.

V and J are TRBV4-3 and TRBJ2-7; 7 nucleotides agree with TRBD1. Germline CDR1 reads LGHNA; CDR2 reads YSLEER. The CDR3 has 16 residues. Trimming took 1 base from V and 3 from J; bases not matched to a gene: 9. This CDR3 is CASSQGTRDSVYEQYF. In DNA, the CDR3 is TGCGCCAGCAGCCAAGGGACCCGGGACAGTGTCTACGAGCAGTACTTC.

The V and J genes are TRBV11-1 and TRBJ2-3, with D possibly matching TRBD2 (6 bases). CDR1 SGHAT and CDR2 FQDESV come from the germline V gene (reference sequence). V lost 5 bases and J lost 1, with 10 bases in between. This CDR3 is built from 14 residues. The CDR3 nucleotides read TGTGCCAGCAGCCTGCCTAGCGGCACAGATACGCAGTATTTT. It specifies CASSLPSGTDTQYF.

The chain has TRBV4-3 and TRBJ2-1; 13 nucleotides align to TRBD2. V was clipped by 3 bases and J by 7 bases; unmatched bases: 12. The germline V gene has CDR1 LGHNA and CDR2 YSLEER. The CDR3 extends over 18 amino acids. CDR3 residues: CASSHPKALAGGENEQFF. The CDR3 nucleotides read TGCGCCAGCAGCCACCCCAAGGCACTAGCGGGGGGGGAGAATGAGCAGTTCTTC.

The chain joins TRBV7-2 to TRBJ2-1; 12 bases match TRBD2. The CDR3 is 17 residues long. Germline V gives CDR1 SGHTA, CDR2 FQGNSA. V trimming: 7 bases; J trimming: 5 bases; junction bases outside the gene matches: 12. CDR3 sequence reads: CASTLSRLAGADNEQFF. The CDR3 DNA sequence: TGTGCCAGCACCCTTTCCCGACTAGCGGGGGCCGACAATGAGCAGTTCTTC.

The V and J genes are TRBV6-5 and TRBJ2-5; 7 nucleotides agree with TRBD1. The V gene end was trimmed by 4 bases and the J gene end by 7 bases; junction bases not matched to a gene: 9. Germline CDR1 reads MNHEY; CDR2 reads SVGAGI. The CDR3 runs 14 residues. The CDR3 coding sequence is TGTGCCAGCAGTTGGGACAGCCGAGACGGGACCCAGTACTTC. Protein: CASSWDSRDGTQYF.

The chain is built from TRBV27 and TRBJ1-5, with 9 bases matching TRBD1. The CDR3 totals 15 residues. Per germline, CDR1 MNHEY and CDR2 SMNVEV (reference sequence). V shed 6 bases, J shed 4 bases, and the junction held 7 bases outside the gene matches. For the CDR3, the DNA is TGTGCCAGCAGCCAACCGGGACAGGGTAATCAGCCCCAGCATTTT. Translating it yields CASSQPGQGNQPQHF.

CDR3 protein: CASSHIAGGSMSYNEQFF. The CDR3 bases are TGCGCCAGCAGCCATATAGCGGGGGGTAGTATGTCCTACAATGAGCAGTTCTTC. The chain recombines TRBV5-1 with TRBJ2-1, with TRBD2 identical over 10 bases. V dropped 4 bases and J dropped 1; count of bases not matched to a gene: 11. The germline V gene encodes CDR1 SGHRS and CDR2 YFSETQ. This CDR3 has 18 residues.

The chain combines TRBV27 with TRBJ1-6, with 7 bases matching TRBD1. The CDR3 covers 15 residues. CDR1 is MNHEY, CDR2 SMNVEV, per germline (reference sequence). With 6 bases clipped from V and 7 bases from J, the junction kept 9 bases outside the gene matches. CDR3 region: CASSASRGRNSPLHF. As DNA, the CDR3 is TGTGCCAGCAGCGCATCGAGGGGGCGGAATTCACCCCTCCACTTT.

This clone showed up just once. The J gene is TRBJ2-2, the V gene TRBV5-4; TRBD2 is a possible D gene (7 bases). Germline V CDR1 and CDR2: SGHNT, YYREEE (reference sequence). The CDR3 covers 16 residues. The V gene lost 4 bases and the J gene lost 0 bases, with 13 bases spanning the gap. The CDR3 loop reads CASSLGRGANTGELFF. For the CDR3, the DNA is TGTGCCAGCAGCCTGGGGAGGGGGGCGAACACCGGGGAGCTGTTTTTT.